This note documents a single T cell receptor beta chain sequence. The data are from a study of blood T cell repertoires in COVID-19. In the study overall: Spain, Italy and the United States supplied samples that represented acute and convalescent COVID-19. In each case, the material was cDNA or gDNA derived from T cells, B-cell-depleted T cells, or PBMCs.

Authors' methods: By means of reference gene primer amplification, nucleated cell counts were estimated. The table came from immunoSEQ multiplex PCR; TCRdb's copy has only in-frame clones and leaves some out. The V and J calls and the clone size are those of that table, but D and trimming were determined from the DNA. This sample carries 55,000 to 80,000 clones, approximately 82% of them seen once, and the ten largest clones take roughly 5%. The germline CDR1 and CDR2 sequences are SGHTS and YDEGEE. V trimming: 6 bases; J trimming: 4 bases; junction bases outside the gene matches: 8. CDR3 size: 15 residues.

This sequence joins TRBV5-8 and TRBJ1-4; 8 bases align to TRBD1. This receptor was identified in a man in his forties or fifties with active COVID-19. The sequenced sample consisted of peripheral blood. The CDR3 DNA follows: TGTGCCAGCACCTGGGAGGGACAGGATAATGAAAAACTGTTTTTT. Translated, it gives CASTWEGQDNEKLFF.